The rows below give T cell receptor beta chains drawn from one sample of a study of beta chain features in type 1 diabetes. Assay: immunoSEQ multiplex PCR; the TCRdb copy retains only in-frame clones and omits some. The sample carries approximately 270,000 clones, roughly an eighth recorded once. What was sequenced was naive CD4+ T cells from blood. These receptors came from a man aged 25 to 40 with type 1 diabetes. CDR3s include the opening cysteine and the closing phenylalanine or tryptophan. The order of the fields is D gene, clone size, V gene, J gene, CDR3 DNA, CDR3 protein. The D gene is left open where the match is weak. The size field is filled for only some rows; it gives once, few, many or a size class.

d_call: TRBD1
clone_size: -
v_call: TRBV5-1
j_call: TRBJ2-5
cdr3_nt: TGCGCCAGCAGCTGGAGTGACAGGGAACCAAAAGAGACCCAGTACTTC
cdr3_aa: CASSWSDREPKETQYF

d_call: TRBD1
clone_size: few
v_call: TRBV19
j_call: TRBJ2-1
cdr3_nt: TGTGCCAGTAGCTCGGACAGGACTTGGAGTGAGCAGTTCTTC
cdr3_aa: CASSSDRTWSEQFF

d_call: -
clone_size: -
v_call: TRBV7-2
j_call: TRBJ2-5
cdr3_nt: TGTGCCAGCAGCTTAGCCCTCCAAGAGACCCAGTACTTC
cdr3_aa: CASSLALQETQYF

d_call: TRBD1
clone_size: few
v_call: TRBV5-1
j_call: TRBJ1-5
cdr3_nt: TGCGCCAGCAGCGTTCGACAGGGGGATCAGCCCCAGCATTTT
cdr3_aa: CASSVRQGDQPQHF

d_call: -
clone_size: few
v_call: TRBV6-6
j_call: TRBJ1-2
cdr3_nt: TGTGCCAGCAGTCCAACGCGCGGAGTAGCTAACTATGGCTACACCTTC
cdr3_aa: CASSPTRGVANYGYTF

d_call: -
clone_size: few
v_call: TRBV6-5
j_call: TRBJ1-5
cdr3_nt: TGTGCCAGCAGTCCTGACAGCGTCAATCAGCCCCAGCATTTT
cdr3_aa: CASSPDSVNQPQHF

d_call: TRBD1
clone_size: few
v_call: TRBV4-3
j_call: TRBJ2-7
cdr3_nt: TGCGCCAGCAGCCAACACCTCAAGCCCACAGGGGTAAGCGACGAGCAGTACTTC
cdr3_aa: CASSQHLKPTGVSDEQYF

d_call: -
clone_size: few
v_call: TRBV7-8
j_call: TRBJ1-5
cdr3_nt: TGTGCCAGCAGCTTCCACGACAGGAGCAATCAGCCCCAGCATTTT
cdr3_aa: CASSFHDRSNQPQHF

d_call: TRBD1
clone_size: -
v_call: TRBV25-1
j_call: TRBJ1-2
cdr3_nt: TGTGCCAGCAGTGCTCCCGACAGGGGAGTTGAGGGCTACACCTTC
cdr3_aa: CASSAPDRGVEGYTF

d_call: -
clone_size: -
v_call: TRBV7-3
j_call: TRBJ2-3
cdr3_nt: TGTGCCAGCAGCTCTAGCACAGATACGCAGTATTTT
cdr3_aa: CASSSSTDTQYF

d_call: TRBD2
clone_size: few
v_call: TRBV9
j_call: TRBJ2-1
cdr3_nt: TGTGCCAGCAGCGTAAGACTAGCGGGAGCGGAGGAGCAGTTCTTC
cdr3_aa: CASSVRLAGAEEQFF

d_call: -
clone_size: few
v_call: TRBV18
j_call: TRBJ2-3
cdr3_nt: TGTGCCAGCTCACCCACCGAGCCCTTCGGGGATACGCAGTATTTT
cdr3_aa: CASSPTEPFGDTQYF

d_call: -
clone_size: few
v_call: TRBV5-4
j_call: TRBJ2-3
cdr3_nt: TGTGCCAGCAGCCTGCAGGGGCTCCATAGCACAGATACGCAGTATTTT
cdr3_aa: CASSLQGLHSTDTQYF

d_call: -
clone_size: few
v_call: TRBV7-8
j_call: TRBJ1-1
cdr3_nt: TGTGCCAGCAGTTACACAGGGACCACTGAAGCTTTCTTT
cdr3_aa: CASSYTGTTEAFF

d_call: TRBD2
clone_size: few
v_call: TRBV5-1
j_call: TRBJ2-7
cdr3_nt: TGCGCCAGCAGCTCCGTGACTAGCGGGGGGTACGAGCAGTACTTC
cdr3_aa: CASSSVTSGGYEQYF

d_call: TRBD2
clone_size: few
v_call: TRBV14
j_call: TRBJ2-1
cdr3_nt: TGTGCCAGCAGCCCGGGACTAGCGGCAGCCTACAATGAGCAGTTCTTC
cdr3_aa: CASSPGLAAAYNEQFF

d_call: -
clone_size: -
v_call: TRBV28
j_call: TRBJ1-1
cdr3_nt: TGTGCCAGCAGTCGACAGGCTTTTATCACTGAAGCTTTCTTT
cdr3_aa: CASSRQAFITEAFF

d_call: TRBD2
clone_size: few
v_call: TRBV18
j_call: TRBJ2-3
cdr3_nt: TGTGCCAGCTCACCTCGAGCGGGAATGGGCACGCAGTATTTT
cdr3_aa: CASSPRAGMGTQYF

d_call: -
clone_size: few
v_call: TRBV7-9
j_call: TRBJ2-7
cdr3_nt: TGTGCCAGCAGCCGCGGGACGGTGAGATACGAGCAGTACTTC
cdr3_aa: CASSRGTVRYEQYF

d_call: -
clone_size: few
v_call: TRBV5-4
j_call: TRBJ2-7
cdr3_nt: TGTGCCAGCAGCCAAAACAGTCAGGAGCAGTACTTC
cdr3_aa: CASSQNSQEQYF

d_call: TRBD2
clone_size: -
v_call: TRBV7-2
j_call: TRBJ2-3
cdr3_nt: TGTGCCAGCAGCTCGCATAGCGGGCCAGATACGCAGTATTTT
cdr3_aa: CASSSHSGPDTQYF

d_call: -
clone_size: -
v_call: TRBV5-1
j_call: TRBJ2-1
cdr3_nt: TGCGCCAGCAGCTTTTTTGGTGAGGAGCAGTTCTTC
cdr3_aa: CASSFFGEEQFF

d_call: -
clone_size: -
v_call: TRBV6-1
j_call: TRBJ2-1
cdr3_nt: TGTGCCAGCGACTTAGCGAGTTCCTACAATGAGCAGTTCTTC
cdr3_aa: CASDLASSYNEQFF

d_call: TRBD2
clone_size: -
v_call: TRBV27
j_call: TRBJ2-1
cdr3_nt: TGTGCCACCCTTAGCGGGAGGGCGGGGAACAATGAGCAGTTCTTC
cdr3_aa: CATLSGRAGNNEQFF

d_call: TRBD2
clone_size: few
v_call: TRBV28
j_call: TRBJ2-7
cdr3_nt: TGTGCCAGCAGTTTGACTAGCGGGACGAACGAGCAGTACTTC
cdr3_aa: CASSLTSGTNEQYF

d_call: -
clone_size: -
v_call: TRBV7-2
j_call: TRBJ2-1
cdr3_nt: TGTGCCAGCAGCGCAAGGACAGCATGGTCCTACAATGAGCAGTTCTTC
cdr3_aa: CASSARTAWSYNEQFF

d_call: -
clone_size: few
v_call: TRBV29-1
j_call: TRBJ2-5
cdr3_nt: TGCAGCGTTGAAGACGGGTTCTTGACCCAGTACTTC
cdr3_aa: CSVEDGFLTQYF

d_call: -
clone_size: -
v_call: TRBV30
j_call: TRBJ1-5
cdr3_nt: TGTGCCTGGAATCGGGGGGCGGACCAGCCCCAGCATTTT
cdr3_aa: CAWNRGADQPQHF

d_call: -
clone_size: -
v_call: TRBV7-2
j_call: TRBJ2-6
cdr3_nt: TGTGCCAGCAGCTTAGGTAGACACCATGCTGTCTCTGGGGCCAACGTCCTGACTTTC
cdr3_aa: CASSLGRHHAVSGANVLTF

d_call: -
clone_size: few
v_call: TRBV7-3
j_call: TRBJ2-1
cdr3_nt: TGTGCCAGCAGCTTAAGAGGGAATGAGCAGTTCTTC
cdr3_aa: CASSLRGNEQFF

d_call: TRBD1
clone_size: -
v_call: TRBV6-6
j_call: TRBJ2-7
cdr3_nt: TGTGCCAGCAGCCGGGACAGGGGGCTAACCTACGAGCAGTACTTC
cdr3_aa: CASSRDRGLTYEQYF

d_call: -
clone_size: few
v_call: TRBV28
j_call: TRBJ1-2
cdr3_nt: TGTGCCAGCACATATGGGGGGGGTGGCTACACCTTC
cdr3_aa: CASTYGGGGYTF

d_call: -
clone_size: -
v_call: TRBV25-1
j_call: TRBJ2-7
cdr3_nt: TGTGCCAGCAGTGATCAGGGTTACGAGCAGTACTTC
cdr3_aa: CASSDQGYEQYF

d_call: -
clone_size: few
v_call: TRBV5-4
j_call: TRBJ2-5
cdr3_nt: TGTGCCAGCAACCGGGGAACAGGGAACAACCAAGAGACCCAGTACTTC
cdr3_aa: CASNRGTGNNQETQYF

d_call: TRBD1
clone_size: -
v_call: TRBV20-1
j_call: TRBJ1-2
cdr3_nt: TGCAGTGCTAAGGACAGGGTCGGCTACACCTTC
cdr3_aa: CSAKDRVGYTF

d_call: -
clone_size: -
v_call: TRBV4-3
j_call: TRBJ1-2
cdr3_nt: TGCGCCAGCAGCCAAGATAGGGAGTACTACACCTTC
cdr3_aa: CASSQDREYYTF

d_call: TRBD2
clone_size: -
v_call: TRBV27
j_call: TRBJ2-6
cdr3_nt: TGTGCCAGCAGTCGTCTCCACCGAGCGGGAGGGCCCCTGTCTGGGGCCAACGTCCTGACTTTC
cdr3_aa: CASSRLHRAGGPLSGANVLTF

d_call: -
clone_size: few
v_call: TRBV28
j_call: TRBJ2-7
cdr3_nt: TGTGCCAGCAGCGGGTCCTACGAGCAGTACTTC
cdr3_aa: CASSGSYEQYF

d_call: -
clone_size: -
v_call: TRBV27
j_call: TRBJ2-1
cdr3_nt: TGTGCCAGCAAGCCTTTGGGAGAAGAGCAGTTCTTC
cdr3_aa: CASKPLGEEQFF

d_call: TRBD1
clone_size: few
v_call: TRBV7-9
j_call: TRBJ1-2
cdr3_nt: TGTGCCAGCAGCTTAGAGGACAGGGGGTATGGCTACACCTTC
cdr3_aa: CASSLEDRGYGYTF

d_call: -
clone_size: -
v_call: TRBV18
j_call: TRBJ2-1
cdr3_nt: TGTGCCAGCTCAGTTACAGGTTCTACAGGGAATGAGCAGTTCTTC
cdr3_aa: CASSVTGSTGNEQFF

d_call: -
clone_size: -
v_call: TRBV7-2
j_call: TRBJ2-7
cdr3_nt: TGTGCCAGCAGCTCCCCCGGACGGGGCTCCTACGAGCAGTACTTC
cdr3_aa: CASSSPGRGSYEQYF

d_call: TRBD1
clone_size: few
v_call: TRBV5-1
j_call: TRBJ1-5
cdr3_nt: TGCGCCAGCAGCGTAGGGACAGGGAGTTCCAATCAGCCCCAGCATTTT
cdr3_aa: CASSVGTGSSNQPQHF

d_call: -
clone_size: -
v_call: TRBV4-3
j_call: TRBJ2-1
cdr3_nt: TGCGCCAGCAGCCCCTATGAATACAATGAGCAGTTCTTC
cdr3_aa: CASSPYEYNEQFF

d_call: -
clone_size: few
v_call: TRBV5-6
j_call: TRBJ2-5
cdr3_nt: TGTGCCAGCAGCTTCCAGGGTGGAGAGACCCAGTACTTC
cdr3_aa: CASSFQGGETQYF

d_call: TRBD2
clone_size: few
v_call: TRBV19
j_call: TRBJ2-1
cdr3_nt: TGTGCCAGTAGTGCAGGACTAGCGGGAGTAAATGAGCAGTTCTTC
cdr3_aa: CASSAGLAGVNEQFF

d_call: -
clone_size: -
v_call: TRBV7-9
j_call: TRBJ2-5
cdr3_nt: TGTGCCAGCAGCTGGACAGCGCTCGAGACCCAGTACTTC
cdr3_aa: CASSWTALETQYF

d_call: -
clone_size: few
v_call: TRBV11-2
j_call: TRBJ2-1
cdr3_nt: TGTGCCAGCAGCATCGGGACTGGTGCTAATGAGCAGTTCTTC
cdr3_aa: CASSIGTGANEQFF